The 5 T cell receptor beta chains in this list originate from one sample, sequenced in a study of Ad26.COV2.S vaccination and SARS-CoV-2 variants. Documented treatment: roughly 18 received Ad26.COV2.S at low or high dose, single or two shots; 5 received placebo; per-sample allocation not given. After the first vaccine or placebo injection, samples were drawn on day 63. Produced via immunoSEQ multiplex PCR; TCRdb's table is partial and in-frame only. Of hundreds of thousands of clones in the sample, approximately 90% are singletons; the top ten hold around 4.5%. The sample here was peripheral blood, taken in a trial of Ad26.COV2.S vaccine versus placebo. The receptor source for this set is a person aged 18-65 years who received the Ad26.COV2.S COVID-19 vaccine or a placebo.

CDR3 coding DNA: TGTGCCAGCAGCTTAGTGCCAGGCCGCAATCAGCCCCAGCATTTT. Protein: CASSLVPGRNQPQHF. The chain combines TRBV7-8 with TRBJ1-5; D call uncertain. This CDR3 contains 15 residues. V shed 1 base and J shed 2 bases, with 9 bases lying between them. Germline V gives CDR1 SGHVS, CDR2 FQNEAQ.

This chain uses TRBV19 with TRBJ2-7; a possible D gene is TRBD1 (6 bases). The CDR3 runs 14 residues. Germline V gives CDR1 LNHDA, CDR2 SQIVND (reference sequence). Trimming took 4 bases from V and 2 from J, leaving 12 bases between them. The CDR3 reads CASSTVQGPYEQYF. CDR3 DNA sequence: TGTGCCAGTAGTACAGTACAGGGTCCCTACGAGCAGTACTTC.

The chain uses TRBV7-8 and TRBJ2-7; D might be TRBD1 (6 bases). V shed 5 bases and J shed 7 bases, with 18 bases lying between them. There are 14 residues in the CDR3. CDR1 is SGHVS and CDR2 is FQNEAQ in the germline V gene. Here the CDR3 DNA reads TGTGCCAGCAGCCGGATAGCACAGGGTGGAGAGCAGTACTTC. Translating it yields CASSRIAQGGEQYF.

The genes are TRBV15 and TRBJ1-3; D remains unclear. CDR3 length: 16 amino acids. Deletions cut 0 bases from V and 3 bases from J, with 12 bases between. Germline V gene lookup returns CDR1 LNHNV and CDR2 YYDKDF (reference sequence). The CDR3 DNA is TGTGCCACCAGCAGAGATCGGGGTCCCTATGGAAACACCATATATTTT. The encoded protein is CATSRDRGPYGNTIYF.

V gene TRBV18 combines with J gene TRBJ1-1; D unresolved. Germline-derived CDR1 and CDR2 are KGHSH and LQKENI. CDR3 length equals 13 residues. Trimming removed 4 bases at V and 1 base at J, with 7 bases between. The CDR3 region has the DNA TGTGCCAGCTCACAGCAAAAGAACACTGAAGCTTTCTTT. Translating it yields CASSQQKNTEAFF. The whole variable domain, filled in from reference TRBV18 and TRBJ1-1, reads NAGVMQNPRHLVRRRGQEARLRCSPMKGHSHVYWYRQLPEEGLKFMVYLQKENIIDESGMPKERFSAEFPKEGPSILRIQQVVRGDSAAYFCASSQQKNTEAFFGQGTRLTVV.